This T cell receptor beta chain derives from a study of graft-versus-host responses after intestinal transplantation. TCRdb's table, derived via immunoSEQ multiplex PCR, lists solely in-frame clones and lacks some. The sample shows approximately 21,000 clones, about 55% of them seen only once. The CDR3 has 15 residues. Germline loops: CDR1 MNHEY, CDR2 SVGAGI. Trimming took 2 bases from V and 1 from J, leaving 12 bases between them. This sequence was found in a human patient who received an intestinal transplant. The specimen comprised alloreactive CD4+ T cells from a mixed lymphocyte reaction culture, sampled before intestinal transplant. Subset here: CFSE-low proliferating T cells sorted from approximately 6-day pre-transplant mixed lymphocyte reaction (GvH or HvG direction). This chain links TRBV6-5 with TRBJ2-7; D not certain. The CDR3 DNA is TGTGCCAGCAGTTACAACGCGGTTCGGTCCTACGAGCAGTACTTC. Protein: CASSYNAVRSYEQYF.